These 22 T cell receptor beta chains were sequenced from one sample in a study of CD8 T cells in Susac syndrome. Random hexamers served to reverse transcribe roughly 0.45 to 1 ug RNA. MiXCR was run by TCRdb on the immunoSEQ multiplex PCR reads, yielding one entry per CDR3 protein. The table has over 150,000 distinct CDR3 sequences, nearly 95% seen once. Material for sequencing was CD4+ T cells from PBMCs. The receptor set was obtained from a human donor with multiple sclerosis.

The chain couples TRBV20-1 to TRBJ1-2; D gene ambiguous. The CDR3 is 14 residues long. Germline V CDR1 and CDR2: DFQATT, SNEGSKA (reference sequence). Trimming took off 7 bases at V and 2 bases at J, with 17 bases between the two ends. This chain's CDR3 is CSVVAVPRNYGYTF. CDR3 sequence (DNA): TGCAGTGTTGTCGCTGTCCCCAGAAACTATGGCTACACCTTC.

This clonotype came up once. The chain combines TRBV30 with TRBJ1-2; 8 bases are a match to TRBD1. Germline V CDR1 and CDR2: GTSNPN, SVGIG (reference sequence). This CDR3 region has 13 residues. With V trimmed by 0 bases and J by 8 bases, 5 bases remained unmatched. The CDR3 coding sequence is TGTGCCTGGAGTGTACAGGGGGGTCTAGGCTACACCTTC. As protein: CAWSVQGGLGYTF.

Here the CDR3 reads CSASVTSGSYEQYF. The DNA of the CDR3 is TGCAGTGCTTCTGTGACTAGCGGCTCCTACGAGCAGTACTTC. The V and J genes are TRBV20-1 and TRBJ2-7; 9 bases fit TRBD2. This CDR3 is built from 14 residues. The V gene end was trimmed by 5 bases and the J gene end by 0 bases; junction bases not matched to a gene: 5. Looked up from germline, CDR1 is DFQATT and CDR2 is SNEGSKA (reference sequence).

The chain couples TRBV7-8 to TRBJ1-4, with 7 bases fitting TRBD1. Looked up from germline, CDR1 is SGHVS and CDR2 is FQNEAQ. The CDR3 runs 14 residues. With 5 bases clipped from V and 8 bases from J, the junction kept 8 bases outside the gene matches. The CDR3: CASSRTTGAEKLFF. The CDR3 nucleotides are TGTGCCAGCAGCCGAACAACAGGGGCAGAAAAACTGTTTTTT.

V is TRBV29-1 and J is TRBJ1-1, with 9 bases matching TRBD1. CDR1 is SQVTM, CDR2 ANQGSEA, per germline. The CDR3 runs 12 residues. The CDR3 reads CCFTGGNTEAFF. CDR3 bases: TGCTGCTTCACAGGGGGCAATACTGAAGCTTTCTTT.

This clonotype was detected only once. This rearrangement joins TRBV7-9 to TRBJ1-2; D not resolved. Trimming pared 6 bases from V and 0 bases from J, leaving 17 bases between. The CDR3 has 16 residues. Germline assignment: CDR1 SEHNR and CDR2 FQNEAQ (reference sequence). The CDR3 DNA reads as TGTGCCAGCAGTTCTTCAATTTGGGCCTCTAACTATGGCTACACCTTC. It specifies CASSSSIWASNYGYTF.

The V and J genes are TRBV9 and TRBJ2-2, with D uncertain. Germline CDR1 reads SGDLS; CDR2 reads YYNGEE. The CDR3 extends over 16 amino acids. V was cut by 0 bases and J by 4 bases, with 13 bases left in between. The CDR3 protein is CASSVDLQRSTGELFF. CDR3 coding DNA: TGTGCCAGCAGCGTAGATCTGCAGCGTTCCACCGGGGAGCTGTTTTTT.

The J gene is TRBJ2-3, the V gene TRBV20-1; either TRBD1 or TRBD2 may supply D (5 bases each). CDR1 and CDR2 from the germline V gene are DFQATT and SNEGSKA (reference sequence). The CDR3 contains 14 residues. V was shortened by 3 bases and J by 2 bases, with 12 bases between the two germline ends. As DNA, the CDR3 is TGCAGTGCTAGGCTTCCGGGGCTCACAGATACGCAGTATTTT. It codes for CSARLPGLTDTQYF.

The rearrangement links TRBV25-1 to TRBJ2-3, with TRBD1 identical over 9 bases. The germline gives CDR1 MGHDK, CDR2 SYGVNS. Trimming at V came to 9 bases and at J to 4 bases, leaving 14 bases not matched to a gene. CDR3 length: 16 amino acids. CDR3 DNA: TGTGCCAGTAGAACAACTGCGGGACAGGGTGCAGATACGCAGTATTTT. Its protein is CASRTTAGQGADTQYF.

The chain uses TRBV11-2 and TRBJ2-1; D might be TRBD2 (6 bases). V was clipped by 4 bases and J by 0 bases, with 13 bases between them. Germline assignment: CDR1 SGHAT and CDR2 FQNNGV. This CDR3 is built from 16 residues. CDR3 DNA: TGTGCCAGCAGCTCCCGGGGCGGGGCCTCCTACAATGAGCAGTTCTTC. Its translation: CASSSRGGASYNEQFF.

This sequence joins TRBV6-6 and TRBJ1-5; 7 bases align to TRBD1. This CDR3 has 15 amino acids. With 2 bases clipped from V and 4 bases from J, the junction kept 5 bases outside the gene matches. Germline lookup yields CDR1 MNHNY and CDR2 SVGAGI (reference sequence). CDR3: CASSYPGQANQPQHF. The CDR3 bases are TGTGCCAGCAGTTACCCCGGACAGGCAAATCAGCCCCAGCATTTT.

The CDR3: CASRLEGEQYF. The CDR3 coding sequence is TGTGCCAGCAGATTAGAAGGCGAGCAGTACTTC. This rearrangement joins TRBV2 to TRBJ2-7; D is uncertain. CDR1 is SNHLY, CDR2 FYNNEI, per germline. The CDR3 extends over 11 amino acids. V gave up 6 bases and J gave up 6 bases, with 9 bases separating them.

The CDR3 reads CASSVAGTRETQYF. In DNA, the CDR3 is TGTGCCAGCAGCGTAGCGGGGACTCGGGAGACCCAGTACTTC. V and J are TRBV9 and TRBJ2-5, with a weak D call TRBD2 (6 bases). Trimming pared 0 bases from V and 5 bases from J, leaving 11 bases between. Per germline, CDR1 SGDLS and CDR2 YYNGEE. This CDR3 contains 14 residues.

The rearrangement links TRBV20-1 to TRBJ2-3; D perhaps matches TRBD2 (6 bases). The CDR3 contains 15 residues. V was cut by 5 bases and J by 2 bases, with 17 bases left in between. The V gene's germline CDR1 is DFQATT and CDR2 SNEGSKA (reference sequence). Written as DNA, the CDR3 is TGCAGTGCTTGGGCTATCGGGGGAGCCACAGATACGCAGTATTTT. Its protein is CSAWAIGGATDTQYF.

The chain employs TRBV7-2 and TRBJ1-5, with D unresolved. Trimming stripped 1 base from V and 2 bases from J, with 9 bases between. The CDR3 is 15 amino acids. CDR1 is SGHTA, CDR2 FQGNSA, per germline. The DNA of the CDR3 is TGTGCCAGCAGCTTAGACCGCGGGGGCAATCAGCCCCAGCATTTT. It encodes CASSLDRGGNQPQHF.

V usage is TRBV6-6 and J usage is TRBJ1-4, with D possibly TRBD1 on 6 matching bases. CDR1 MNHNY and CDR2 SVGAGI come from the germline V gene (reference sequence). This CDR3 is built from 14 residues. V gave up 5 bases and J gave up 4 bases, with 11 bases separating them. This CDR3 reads CASSAGQFNEKLFF. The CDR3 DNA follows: TGTGCCAGCAGTGCCGGACAGTTTAATGAAAAACTGTTTTTT.

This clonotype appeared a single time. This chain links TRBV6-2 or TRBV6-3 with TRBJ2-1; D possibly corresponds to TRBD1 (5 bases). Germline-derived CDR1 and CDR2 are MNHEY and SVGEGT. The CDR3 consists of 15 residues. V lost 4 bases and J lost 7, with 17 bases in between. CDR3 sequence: CASSLHTTRGNEQFF. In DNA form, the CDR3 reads TGTGCCAGCAGTTTACACACTACAAGGGGAAATGAGCAGTTCTTC.

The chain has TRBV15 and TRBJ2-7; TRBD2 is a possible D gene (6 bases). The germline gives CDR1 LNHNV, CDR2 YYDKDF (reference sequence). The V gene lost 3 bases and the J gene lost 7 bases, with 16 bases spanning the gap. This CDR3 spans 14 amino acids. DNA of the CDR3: TGTGCCACCAGCAGCCGCGGGGATTCGGGAGAGCAGTACTTC. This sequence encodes CATSSRGDSGEQYF.

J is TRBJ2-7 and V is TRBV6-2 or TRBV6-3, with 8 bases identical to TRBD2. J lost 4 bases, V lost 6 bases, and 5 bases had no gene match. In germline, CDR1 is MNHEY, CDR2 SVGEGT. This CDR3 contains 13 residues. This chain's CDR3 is CASSRLATYEQYF. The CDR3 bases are TGTGCCAGCAGCCGACTAGCGACTTACGAGCAGTACTTC.

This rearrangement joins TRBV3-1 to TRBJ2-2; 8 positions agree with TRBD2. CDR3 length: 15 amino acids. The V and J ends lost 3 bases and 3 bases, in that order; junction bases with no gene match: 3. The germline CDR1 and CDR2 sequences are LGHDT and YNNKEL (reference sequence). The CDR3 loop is CASSQPSGHTGELFF. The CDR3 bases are TGTGCCAGCAGCCAGCCTAGCGGGCACACCGGGGAGCTGTTTTTT.

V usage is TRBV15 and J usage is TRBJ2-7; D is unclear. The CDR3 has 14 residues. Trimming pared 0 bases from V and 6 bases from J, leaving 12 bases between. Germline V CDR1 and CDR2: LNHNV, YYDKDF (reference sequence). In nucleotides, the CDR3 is TGTGCCACCAGCAGAGATCCTAGTCGGTCCGAGCAGTACTTC. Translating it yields CATSRDPSRSEQYF.

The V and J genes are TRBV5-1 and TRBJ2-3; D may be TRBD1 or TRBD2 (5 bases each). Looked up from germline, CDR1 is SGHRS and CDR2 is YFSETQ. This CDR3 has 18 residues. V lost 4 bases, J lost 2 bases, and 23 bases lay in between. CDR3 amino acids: CASSRPQRGGIPTDTQYF. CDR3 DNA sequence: TGCGCCAGCAGCCGACCTCAGAGGGGTGGGATCCCCACAGATACGCAGTATTTT.